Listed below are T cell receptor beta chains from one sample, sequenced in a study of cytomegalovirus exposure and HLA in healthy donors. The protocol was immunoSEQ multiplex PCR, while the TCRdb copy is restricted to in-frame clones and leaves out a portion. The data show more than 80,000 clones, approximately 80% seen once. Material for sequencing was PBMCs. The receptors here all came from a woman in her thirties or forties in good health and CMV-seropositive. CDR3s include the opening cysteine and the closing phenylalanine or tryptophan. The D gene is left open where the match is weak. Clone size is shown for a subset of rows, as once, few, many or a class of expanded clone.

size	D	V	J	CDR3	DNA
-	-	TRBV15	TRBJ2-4	CATAGPKNIQYF	TGTGCCACCGCGGGGCCTAAAAACATTCAGTACTTC
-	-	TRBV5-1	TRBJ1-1	CASSSVRANTEAFF	TGCGCCAGCAGCTCCGTCAGGGCGAACACTGAAGCTTTCTTT
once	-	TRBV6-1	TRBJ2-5	CASKGRGTGETQYF	TGTGCCAGCAAGGGCAGGGGGACTGGGGAGACCCAGTACTTC
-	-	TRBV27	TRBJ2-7	CASSLGSSDYEQYF	TGTGCCAGCAGTTTAGGGAGTTCGGACTACGAGCAGTACTTC
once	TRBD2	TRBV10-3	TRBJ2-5	CAISEAGTSGKQTQYF	TGTGCCATCAGCGAGGCCGGGACTAGCGGGAAACAGACCCAGTACTTC
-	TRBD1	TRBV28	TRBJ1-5	CATRTGPNQPQHF	TGTGCCACCAGGACAGGACCTAATCAGCCCCAGCATTTT
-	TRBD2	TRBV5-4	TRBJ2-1	CASKEQREDYNEQFF	TGTGCCAGCAAGGAACAGCGGGAGGATTACAATGAGCAGTTCTTC
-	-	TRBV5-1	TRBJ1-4	CASSLSGTNEKLFF	TGCGCCAGCAGCTTGTCAGGAACTAATGAAAAACTGTTTTTT
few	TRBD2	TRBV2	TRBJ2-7	CASLSSGRGEQYF	TGTGCCAGCTTGTCTAGCGGGAGAGGCGAGCAGTACTTC
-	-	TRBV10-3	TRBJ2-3	CAISDLQRPDTQYF	TGTGCCATCAGTGATCTGCAGCGGCCAGATACGCAGTATTTT